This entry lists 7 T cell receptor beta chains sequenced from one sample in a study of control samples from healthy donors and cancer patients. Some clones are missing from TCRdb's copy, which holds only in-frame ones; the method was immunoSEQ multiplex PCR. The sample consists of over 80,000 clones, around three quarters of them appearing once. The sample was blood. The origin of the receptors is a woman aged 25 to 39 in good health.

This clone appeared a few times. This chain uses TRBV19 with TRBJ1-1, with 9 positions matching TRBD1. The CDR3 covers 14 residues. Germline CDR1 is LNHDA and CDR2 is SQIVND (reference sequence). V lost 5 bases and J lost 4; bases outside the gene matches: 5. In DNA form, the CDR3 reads TGTGCCAGTAGTGTGACAGGGGGTTCCACTGAAGCTTTCTTT. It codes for CASSVTGGSTEAFF.

The CDR3 nucleotides read TGTGCCAGCAGCCCTAGGGACAGGGACTATGGCTACACCTTC. This translates into CASSPRDRDYGYTF. This sequence joins TRBV5-4 and TRBJ1-2, with TRBD1 matching 9 bases. Trimming at V came to 4 bases and at J to 3 bases, leaving 4 bases not matched to a gene. CDR3 length equals 14 residues. Germline V gene data show CDR1 as SGHNT and CDR2 as YYREEE (reference sequence).

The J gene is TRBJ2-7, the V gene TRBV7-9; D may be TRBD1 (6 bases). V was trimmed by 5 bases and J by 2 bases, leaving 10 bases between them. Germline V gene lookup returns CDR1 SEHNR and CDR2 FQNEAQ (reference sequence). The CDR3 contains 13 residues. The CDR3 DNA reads TGTGCCAGCAGCACCGGGACAACCTACGAGCAGTACTTC. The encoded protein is CASSTGTTYEQYF.

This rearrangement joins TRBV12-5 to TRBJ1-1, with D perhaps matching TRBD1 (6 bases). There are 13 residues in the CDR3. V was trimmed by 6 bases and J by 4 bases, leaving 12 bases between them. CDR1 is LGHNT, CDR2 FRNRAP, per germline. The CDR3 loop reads CASGGGVGTEAFF. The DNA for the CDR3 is TGTGCTAGTGGGGGGGGCGTGGGCACTGAAGCTTTCTTT.

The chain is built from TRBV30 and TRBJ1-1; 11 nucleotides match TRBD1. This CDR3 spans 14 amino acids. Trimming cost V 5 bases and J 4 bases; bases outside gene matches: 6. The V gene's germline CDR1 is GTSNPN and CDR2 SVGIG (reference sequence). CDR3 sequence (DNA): TGTGCCTGGGGGACAGGGGGTTACGGCACTGAAGCTTTCTTT. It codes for CAWGTGGYGTEAFF.

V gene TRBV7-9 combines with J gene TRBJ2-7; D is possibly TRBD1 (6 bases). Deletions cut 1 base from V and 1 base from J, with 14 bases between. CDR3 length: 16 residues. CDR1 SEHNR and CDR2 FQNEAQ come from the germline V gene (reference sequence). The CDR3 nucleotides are TGTGCCAGCAGCTTAGATGTCAGGGGATTTTCCTACGAGCAGTACTTC. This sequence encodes CASSLDVRGFSYEQYF.

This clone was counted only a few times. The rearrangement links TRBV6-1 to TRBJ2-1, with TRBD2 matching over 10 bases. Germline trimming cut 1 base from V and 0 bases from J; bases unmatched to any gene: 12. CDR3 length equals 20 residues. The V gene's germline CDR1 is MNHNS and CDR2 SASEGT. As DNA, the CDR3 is TGTGCCAGCAGTGAAGGTCGGCTAGCGGGGGCAAAAAGCTCCTACAATGAGCAGTTCTTC. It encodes CASSEGRLAGAKSSYNEQFF.